This record looks at one T cell receptor beta chain sequence and its context. The antigen is unknown. The PCR employed 60 Vbeta primers together with 13 Jbeta primers. Sequencing used immunoSEQ multiplex PCR; TCRdb keeps in-frame clones, though not all of them. The data hold 150,000 to 200,000 clones, with over 80% observed a single time. The sample is drawn from a study of cytomegalovirus exposure and HLA in healthy donors. Study in general: From donors who were HLA-typed, an early data release held around 85 million unique TCRs.

General study results and limits: Later, an analysis found that common viral pathogens appeared to be linked with several of the most significant clusters. Association of a missense DCLRE1C variant with TCR beta V- and J-gene trimming was reported in a later analysis. The study designated 150 to 200 TCR beta chains cytomegalovirus-associated.

This CDR3 is built from 14 residues. Germline V gene lookup returns CDR1 SNHLY and CDR2 FYNNEI. Germline trimming cut 6 bases from V and 4 bases from J; bases unmatched to any gene: 6. This receptor was taken from a man in his fifties or sixties in good health and CMV-seronegative. The gene calls are TRBV2 and TRBJ1-5; TRBD1 matches at 7 bases. The sample comprised PBMCs. In DNA, the CDR3 is TGTGCCAGCAGCGCCGGGACAGAAAATCAGCCCCAGCATTTT. Protein product: CASSAGTENQPQHF.